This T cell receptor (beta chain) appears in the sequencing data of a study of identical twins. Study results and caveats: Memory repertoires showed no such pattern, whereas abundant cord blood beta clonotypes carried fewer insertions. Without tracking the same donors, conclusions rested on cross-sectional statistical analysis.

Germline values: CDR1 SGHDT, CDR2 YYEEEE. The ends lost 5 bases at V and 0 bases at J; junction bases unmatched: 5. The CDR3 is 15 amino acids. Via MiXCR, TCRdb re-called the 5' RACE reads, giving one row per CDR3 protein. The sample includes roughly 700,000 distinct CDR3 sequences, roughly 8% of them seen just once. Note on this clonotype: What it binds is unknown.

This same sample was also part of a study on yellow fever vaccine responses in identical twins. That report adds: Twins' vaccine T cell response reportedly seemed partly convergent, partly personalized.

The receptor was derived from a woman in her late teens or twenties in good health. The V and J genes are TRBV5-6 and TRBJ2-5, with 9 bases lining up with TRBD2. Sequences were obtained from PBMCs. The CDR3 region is CASSLLAGDQETQYF. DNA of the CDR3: TGTGCCAGCAGTTTACTAGCGGGTGACCAAGAGACCCAGTACTTC.